The clone carrying this T cell receptor beta chain was counted a few times. Its antigen remains unknown. RNA served as the template for amplifying TCR beta CDR3 regions. In the first round, RT-PCR was carried out with HTBI primers, and a multiplex PCR formed the second round. TCRdb itself ran the multiplex PCR reads through MiXCR, one entry per CDR3 protein. The sample carries about 1.2 million distinct CDR3 sequences, about two fifths recorded once. The CDR3 length is 17 residues. The germline CDR1 and CDR2 sequences are SGHVS and FNYEAQ. The V and J ends lost 1 base and 7 bases, in that order; junction bases with no gene match: 14. Diagnostic conclusions were grounded in clinical symptoms, serum thyroxine, TRAb, thyroid ultrasound and orbital computed tomography. The sample comes from a study of Graves' ophthalmopathy and Graves' hyperthyroidism. About the study: Stable hyperthyroid donors showed no ophthalmopathy during 18 months follow-up. Study findings and constraints: Thyroid clonotypes that were expanded above 0.001 frequency mostly also appeared in blood.

This sequence originates from an adult man with Graves' hyperthyroidism. Sequenced: peripheral blood or thyroid tissue (not recorded which). This chain connects TRBV7-6 to TRBJ2-7; 9 bases are shared with TRBD2. The CDR3 sequence: CASSLESAGGSRREQYF. DNA for the CDR3: TGTGCCAGCAGCTTAGAATCAGCGGGGGGTTCCCGTAGGGAGCAGTACTTC.